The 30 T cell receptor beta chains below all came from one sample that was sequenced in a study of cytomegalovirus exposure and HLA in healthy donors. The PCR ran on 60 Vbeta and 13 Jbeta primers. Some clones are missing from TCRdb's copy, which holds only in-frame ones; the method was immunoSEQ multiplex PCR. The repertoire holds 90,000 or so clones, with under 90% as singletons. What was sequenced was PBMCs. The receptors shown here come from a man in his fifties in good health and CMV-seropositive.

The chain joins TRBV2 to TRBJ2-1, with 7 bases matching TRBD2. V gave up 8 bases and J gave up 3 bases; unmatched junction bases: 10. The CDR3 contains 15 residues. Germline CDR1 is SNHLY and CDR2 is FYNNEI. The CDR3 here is CASALTSPLYNEQFF. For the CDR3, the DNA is TGTGCCAGCGCCTTGACTAGCCCCCTCTACAATGAGCAGTTCTTC.

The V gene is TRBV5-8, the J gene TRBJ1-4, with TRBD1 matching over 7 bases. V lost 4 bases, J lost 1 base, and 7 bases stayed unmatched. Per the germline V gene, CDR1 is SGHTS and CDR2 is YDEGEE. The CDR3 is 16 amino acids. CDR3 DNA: TGTGCCAGCAGCCCCGGGACAGCGCGAACTAATGAAAAACTGTTTTTT. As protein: CASSPGTARTNEKLFF.

CDR3 coding DNA: TGTGCCAGCAGTGAGTCAACAGGGATTGGCTCCTACGAGCAGTACTTC. This translates into CASSESTGIGSYEQYF. The chain carries TRBV6-1 and TRBJ2-7; a weak D match, TRBD1 (6 bases). The length of the CDR3 is 16 residues. Germline V CDR1 and CDR2: MNHNS, SASEGT. V was clipped by 3 bases and J by 0 bases, with 15 bases between them.

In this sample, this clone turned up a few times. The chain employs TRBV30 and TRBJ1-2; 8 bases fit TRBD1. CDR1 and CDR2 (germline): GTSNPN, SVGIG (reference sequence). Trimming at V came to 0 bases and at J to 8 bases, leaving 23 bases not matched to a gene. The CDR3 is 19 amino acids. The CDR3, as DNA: TGTGCCTGGAGTGTACTTATTCATAGGACAGGGAGGGACCCCTGGGGCTACACCTTC. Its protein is CAWSVLIHRTGRDPWGYTF.

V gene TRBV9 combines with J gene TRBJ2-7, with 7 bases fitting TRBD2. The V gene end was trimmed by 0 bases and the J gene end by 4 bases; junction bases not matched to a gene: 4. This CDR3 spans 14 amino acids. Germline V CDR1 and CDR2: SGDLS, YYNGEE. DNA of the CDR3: TGTGCCAGCAGCGTAGGGCCGGGAGGTTACGAGCAGTACTTC. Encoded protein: CASSVGPGGYEQYF.

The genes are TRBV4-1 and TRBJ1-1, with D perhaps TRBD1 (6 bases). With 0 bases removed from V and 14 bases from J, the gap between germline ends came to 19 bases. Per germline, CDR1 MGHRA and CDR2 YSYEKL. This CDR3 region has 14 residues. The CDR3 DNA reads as TGCGCCAGCAGCCAAGACAGGGGATTGGTCAGCCACTTCTTT. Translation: CASSQDRGLVSHFF.

The CDR3 region is CATDGGGSSYEQYF. CDR3 nucleotides: TGTGCCACGGATGGGGGGGGAAGCTCCTACGAGCAGTACTTC. This rearrangement joins TRBV6-1 to TRBJ2-7; 7 bases fit TRBD2. CDR1 and CDR2 from the germline V gene are MNHNS and SASEGT. This CDR3 is built from 14 residues. V gave up 10 bases and J gave up 0 bases; unmatched junction bases: 9.

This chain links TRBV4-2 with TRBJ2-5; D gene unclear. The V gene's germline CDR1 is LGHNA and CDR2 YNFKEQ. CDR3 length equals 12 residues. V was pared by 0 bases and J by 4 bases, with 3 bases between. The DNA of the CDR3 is TGTGCCAGCAGCCAAGACCGAGAGACCCAGTACTTC. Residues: CASSQDRETQYF.

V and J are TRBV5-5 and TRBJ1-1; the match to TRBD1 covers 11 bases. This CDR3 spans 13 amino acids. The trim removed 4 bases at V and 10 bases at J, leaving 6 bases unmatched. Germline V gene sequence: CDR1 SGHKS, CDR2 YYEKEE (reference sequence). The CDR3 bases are TGTGCCAGCAGCAAGGACAGGGGGCACGGAGCTTTCTTT. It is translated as CASSKDRGHGAFF.

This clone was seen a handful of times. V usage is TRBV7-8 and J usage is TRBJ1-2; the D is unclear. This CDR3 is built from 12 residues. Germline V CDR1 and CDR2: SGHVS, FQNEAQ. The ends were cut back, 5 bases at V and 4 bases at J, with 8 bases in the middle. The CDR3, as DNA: TGTGCCAGCAGCCAGGCCGCCTATGGCTACACCTTC. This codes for CASSQAAYGYTF.

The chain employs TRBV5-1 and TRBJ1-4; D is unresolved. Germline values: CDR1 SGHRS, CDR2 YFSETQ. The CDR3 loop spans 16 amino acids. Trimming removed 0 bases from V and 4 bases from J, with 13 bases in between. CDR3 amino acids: CASSLDRGGDNEKLFF. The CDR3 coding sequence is TGCGCCAGCAGCTTGGATCGGGGTGGGGATAATGAAAAACTGTTTTTT.

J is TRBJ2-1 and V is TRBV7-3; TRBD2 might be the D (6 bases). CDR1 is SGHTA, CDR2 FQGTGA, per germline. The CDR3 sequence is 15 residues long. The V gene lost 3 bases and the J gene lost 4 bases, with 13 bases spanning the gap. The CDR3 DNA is TGTGCCAGCAGCTTTAAGGCGGGATCGTACAATGAGCAGTTCTTC. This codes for CASSFKAGSYNEQFF.

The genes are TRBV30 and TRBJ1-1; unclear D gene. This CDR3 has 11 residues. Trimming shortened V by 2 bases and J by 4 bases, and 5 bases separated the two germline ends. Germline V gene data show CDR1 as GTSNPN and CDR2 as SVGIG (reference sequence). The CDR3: CAWSISTEAFF. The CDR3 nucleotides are TGTGCCTGGAGTATCTCCACTGAAGCTTTCTTT. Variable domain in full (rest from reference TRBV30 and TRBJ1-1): SQTIHQWPATLVQPVGSPLSLECTVEGTSNPNLYWYRQAAGRGLQLLFYSVGIGQISSEVPQNLSASRPQDRQFILSSKKLLLSDSGFYLCAWSISTEAFFGQGTRLTVV.

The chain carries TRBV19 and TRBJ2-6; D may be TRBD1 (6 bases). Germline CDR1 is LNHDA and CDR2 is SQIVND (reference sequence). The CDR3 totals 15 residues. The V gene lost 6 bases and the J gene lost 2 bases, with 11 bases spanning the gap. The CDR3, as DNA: TGTGCCAGTAGACCAGCAGGGGCTGGGGCCAACGTCCTGACTTTC. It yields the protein CASRPAGAGANVLTF.

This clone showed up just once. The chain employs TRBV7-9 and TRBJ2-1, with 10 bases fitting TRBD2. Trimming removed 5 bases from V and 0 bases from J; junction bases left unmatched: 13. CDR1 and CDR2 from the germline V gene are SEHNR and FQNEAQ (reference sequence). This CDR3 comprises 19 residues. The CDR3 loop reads CASSPTGTSEQSSYNEQFF. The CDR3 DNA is TGTGCCAGCAGCCCTACCGGGACTAGCGAACAGAGCTCCTACAATGAGCAGTTCTTC.

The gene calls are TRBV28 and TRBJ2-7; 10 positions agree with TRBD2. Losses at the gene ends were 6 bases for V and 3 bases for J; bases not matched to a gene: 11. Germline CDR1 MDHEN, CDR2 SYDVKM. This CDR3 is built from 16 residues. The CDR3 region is CASRGTSAARYYEQYF. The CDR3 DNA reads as TGTGCCAGCAGGGGGACTAGCGCTGCGCGATACTACGAGCAGTACTTC.

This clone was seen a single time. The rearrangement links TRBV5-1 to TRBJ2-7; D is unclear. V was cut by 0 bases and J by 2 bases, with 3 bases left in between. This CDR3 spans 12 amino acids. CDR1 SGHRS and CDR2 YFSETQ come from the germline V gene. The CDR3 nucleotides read TGCGCCAGCAGCTTGGACACCTACGAGCAGTACTTC. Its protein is CASSLDTYEQYF.

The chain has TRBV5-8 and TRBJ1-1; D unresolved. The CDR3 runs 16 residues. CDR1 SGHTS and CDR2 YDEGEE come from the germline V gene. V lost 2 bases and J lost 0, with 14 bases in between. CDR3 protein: CASSFESGLMNTEAFF. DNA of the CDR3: TGTGCCAGCAGCTTCGAATCAGGTCTCATGAACACTGAAGCTTTCTTT.

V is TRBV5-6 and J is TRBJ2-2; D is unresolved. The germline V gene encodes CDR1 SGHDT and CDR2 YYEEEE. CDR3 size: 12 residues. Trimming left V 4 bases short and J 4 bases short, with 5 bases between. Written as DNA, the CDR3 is TGTGCCAGCAGCCACACCACCGGGGAGCTGTTTTTT. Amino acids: CASSHTTGELFF. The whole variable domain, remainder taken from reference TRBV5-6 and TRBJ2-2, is DAGVTQSPTHLIKTRGQQVTLRCSPKSGHDTVSWYQQALGQGPQFIFQYYEEEERQRGNFPDRFSGHQFPNYSSELNVNALLLGDSALYLCASSHTTGELFFGEGSRLTVL.

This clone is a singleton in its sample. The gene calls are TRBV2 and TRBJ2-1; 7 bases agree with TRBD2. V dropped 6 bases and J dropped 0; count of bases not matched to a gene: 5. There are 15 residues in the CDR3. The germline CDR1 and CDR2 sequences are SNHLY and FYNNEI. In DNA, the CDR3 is TGTGCCAGCAGCCGCGGGAGTGTCTCCTACAATGAGCAGTTCTTC. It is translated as CASSRGSVSYNEQFF.

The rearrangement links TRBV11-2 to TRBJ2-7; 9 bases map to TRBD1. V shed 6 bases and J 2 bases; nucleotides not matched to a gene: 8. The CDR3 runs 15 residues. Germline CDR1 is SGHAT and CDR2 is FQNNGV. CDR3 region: CASRLRDRDAYEQYF. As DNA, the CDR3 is TGTGCCAGCAGACTCCGGGACAGGGATGCCTACGAGCAGTACTTC.

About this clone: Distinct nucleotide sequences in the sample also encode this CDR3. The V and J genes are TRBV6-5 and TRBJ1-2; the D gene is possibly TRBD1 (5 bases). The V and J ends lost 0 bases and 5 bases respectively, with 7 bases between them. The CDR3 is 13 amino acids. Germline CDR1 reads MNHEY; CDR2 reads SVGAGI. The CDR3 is CASSYSRGYGYTF. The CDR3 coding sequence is TGTGCCAGCAGTTACTCTCGGGGGTATGGCTACACCTTC.

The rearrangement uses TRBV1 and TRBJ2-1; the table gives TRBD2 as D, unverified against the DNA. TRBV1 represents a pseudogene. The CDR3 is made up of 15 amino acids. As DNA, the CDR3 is TGCACCAGCCCGCCGGCTAGCGGACCCTACAATGAGCAGTTCTTC. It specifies CTSPPASGPYNEQFF.

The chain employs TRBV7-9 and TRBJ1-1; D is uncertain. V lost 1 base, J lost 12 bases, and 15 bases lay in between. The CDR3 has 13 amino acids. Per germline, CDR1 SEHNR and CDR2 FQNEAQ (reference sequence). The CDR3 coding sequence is TGTGCCAGCAGCTTAGGTTCTTCCAGGTTAACTTTCTTT. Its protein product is CASSLGSSRLTFF.

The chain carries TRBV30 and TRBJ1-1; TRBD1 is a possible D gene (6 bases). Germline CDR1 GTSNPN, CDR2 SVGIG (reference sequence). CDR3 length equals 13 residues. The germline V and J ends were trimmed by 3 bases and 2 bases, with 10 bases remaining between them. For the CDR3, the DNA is TGTGCCTGGAGACAGGGTCGAAACACTGAAGCTTTCTTT. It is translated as CAWRQGRNTEAFF.

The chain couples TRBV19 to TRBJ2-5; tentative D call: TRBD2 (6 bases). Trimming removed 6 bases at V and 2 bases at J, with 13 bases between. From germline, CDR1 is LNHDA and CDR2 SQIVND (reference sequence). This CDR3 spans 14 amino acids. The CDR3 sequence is CASSLHGTQETQYF. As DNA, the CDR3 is TGTGCCAGTAGCTTACACGGGACTCAAGAGACCCAGTACTTC.

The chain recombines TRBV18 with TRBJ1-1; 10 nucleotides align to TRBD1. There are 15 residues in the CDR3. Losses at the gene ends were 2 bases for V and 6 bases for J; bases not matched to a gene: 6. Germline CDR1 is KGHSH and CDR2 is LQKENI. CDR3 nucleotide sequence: TGTGCCAGCTCACCAACGGGACAGGGGTCGGCTGAAGCTTTCTTT. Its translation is CASSPTGQGSAEAFF. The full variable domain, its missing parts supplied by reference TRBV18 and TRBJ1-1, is NAGVMQNPRHLVRRRGQEARLRCSPMKGHSHVYWYRQLPEEGLKFMVYLQKENIIDESGMPKERFSAEFPKEGPSILRIQQVVRGDSAAYFCASSPTGQGSAEAFFGQGTRLTVV.

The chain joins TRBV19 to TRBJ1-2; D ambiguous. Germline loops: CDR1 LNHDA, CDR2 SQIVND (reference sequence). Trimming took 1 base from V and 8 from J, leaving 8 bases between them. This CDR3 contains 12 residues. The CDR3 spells CASSIGAGGYTF. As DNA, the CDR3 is TGTGCCAGTAGTATAGGGGCGGGAGGCTACACCTTC.

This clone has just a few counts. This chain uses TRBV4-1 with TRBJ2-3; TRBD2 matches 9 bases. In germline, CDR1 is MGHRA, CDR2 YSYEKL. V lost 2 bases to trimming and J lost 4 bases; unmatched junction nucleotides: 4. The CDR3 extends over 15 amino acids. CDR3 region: CASSQLAGIADTQYF. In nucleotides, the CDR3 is TGCGCCAGCAGCCAACTAGCGGGAATCGCAGATACGCAGTATTTT.

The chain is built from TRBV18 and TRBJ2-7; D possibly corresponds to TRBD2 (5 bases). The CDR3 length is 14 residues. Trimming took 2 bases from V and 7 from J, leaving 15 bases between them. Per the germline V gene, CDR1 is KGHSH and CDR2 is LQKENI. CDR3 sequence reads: CASSPGQEAGEQYF. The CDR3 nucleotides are TGTGCCAGCTCACCAGGCCAGGAGGCTGGTGAGCAGTACTTC. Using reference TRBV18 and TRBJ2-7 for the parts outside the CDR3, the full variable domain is NAGVMQNPRHLVRRRGQEARLRCSPMKGHSHVYWYRQLPEEGLKFMVYLQKENIIDESGMPKERFSAEFPKEGPSILRIQQVVRGDSAAYFCASSPGQEAGEQYFGPGTRLTVT.